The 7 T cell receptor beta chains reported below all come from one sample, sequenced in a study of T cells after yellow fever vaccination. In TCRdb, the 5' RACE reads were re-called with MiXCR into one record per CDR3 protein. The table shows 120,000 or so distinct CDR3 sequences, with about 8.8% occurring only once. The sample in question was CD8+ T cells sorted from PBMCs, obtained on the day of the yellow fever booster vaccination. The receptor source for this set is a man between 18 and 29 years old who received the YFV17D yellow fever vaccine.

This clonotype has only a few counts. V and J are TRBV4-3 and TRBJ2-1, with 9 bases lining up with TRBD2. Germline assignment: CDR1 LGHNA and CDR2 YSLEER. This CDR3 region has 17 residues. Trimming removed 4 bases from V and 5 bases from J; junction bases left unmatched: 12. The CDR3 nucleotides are TGCGCCAGCAGCCCACTAGCGGGCTCCCCACCCGACAATGAGCAGTTCTTC. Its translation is CASSPLAGSPPDNEQFF.

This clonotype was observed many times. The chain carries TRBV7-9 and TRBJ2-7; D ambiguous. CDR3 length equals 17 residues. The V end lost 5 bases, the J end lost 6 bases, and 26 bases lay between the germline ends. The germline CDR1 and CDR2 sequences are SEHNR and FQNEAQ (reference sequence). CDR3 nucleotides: TGTGCCAGCAGCCCACTATCCCTCATTGGTGCTCTAAGCGAGCAGTACTTC. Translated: CASSPLSLIGALSEQYF.

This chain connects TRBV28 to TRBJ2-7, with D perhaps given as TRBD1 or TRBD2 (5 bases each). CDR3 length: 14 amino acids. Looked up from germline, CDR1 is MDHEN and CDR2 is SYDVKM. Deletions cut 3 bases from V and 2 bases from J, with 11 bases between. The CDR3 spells CASSFRGAPYEQYV. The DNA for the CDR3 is TGTGCCAGCAGTTTCAGAGGGGCACCCTACGAGCAGTACGTC.

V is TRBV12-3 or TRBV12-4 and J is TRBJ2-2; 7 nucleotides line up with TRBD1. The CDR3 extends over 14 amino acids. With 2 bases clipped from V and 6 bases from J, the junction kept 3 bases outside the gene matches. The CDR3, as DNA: TGTGCCAGCAGTTTAAGGGGGACAGCCGGGGAGCTGTTTTTT. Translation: CASSLRGTAGELFF.

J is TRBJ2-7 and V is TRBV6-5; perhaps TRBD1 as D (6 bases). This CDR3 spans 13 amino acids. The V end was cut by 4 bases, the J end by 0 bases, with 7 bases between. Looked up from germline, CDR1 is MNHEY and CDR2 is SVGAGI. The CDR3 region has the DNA TGTGCCAGCAGTTCGGGACACTCCTACGAGCAGTACTTC. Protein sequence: CASSSGHSYEQYF.

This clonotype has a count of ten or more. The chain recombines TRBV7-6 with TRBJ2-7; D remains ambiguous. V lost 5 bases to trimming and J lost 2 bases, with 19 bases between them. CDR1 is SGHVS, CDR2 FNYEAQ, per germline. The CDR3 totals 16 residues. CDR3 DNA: TGTGCCAGCAGCCCCCTGGAGTCTAGGGAAACCTACGAGCAGTACTTC. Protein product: CASSPLESRETYEQYF.

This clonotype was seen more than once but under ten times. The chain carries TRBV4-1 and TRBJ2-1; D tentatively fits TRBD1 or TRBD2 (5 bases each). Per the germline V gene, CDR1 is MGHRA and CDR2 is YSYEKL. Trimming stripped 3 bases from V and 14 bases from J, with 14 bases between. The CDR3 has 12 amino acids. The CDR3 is CASSQAGAEEFF. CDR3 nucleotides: TGCGCCAGCAGCCAGGCCGGGGCCGAGGAGTTCTTC.